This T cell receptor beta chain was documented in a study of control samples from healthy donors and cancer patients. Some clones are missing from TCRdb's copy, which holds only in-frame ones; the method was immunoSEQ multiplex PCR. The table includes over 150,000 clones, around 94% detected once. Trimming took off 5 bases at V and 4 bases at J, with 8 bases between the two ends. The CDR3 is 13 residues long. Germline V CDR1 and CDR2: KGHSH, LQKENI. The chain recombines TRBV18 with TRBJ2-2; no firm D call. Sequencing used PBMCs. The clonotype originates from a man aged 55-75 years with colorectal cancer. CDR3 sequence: CASSASTTGELFF. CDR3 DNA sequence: TGTGCCAGCTCAGCTTCGACCACCGGGGAGCTGTTTTTT.